This T cell receptor beta chain stems from a study of blood T cells in healthy people across ages. Regarding the study as a whole: Long-lived donors had more naive CD4+ cells and higher diversity than aged donors. As age increased, TCR beta diversity per million T cells fell in a roughly linear fashion.

A few counts support this clonotype. Antigen unknown. Germline V gene data show CDR1 as DFQATT and CDR2 as SNEGSKA (reference sequence). The CDR3 sequence is 16 residues long. V shed 4 bases and J 3 bases; nucleotides not matched to a gene: 8. PCR was performed a second time for about 7 to 11 cycles using a sample-barcoded 5' primer and a J-beta primer mix. TCRdb analysed the 5' RACE reads with MiXCR anew, one entry per CDR3 protein. The data contain about 970,000 distinct CDR3 sequences, roughly 47% of them seen just once; the ten biggest clones take up roughly 23%. V is TRBV20-1 and J is TRBJ2-1; TRBD2 aligns across 11 bases. The TCR was taken from a woman in her fifties or sixties in good health. Sequenced input: blood. CDR3 DNA sequence: TGCAGTGCTAAAGAATTGGGACTAGCGGTCTACAATGAGCAGTTCTTC. It codes for CSAKELGLAVYNEQFF.